Listed below are T cell receptor beta chains from one sample, sequenced in a study of OX40 agonist ivuxolimab in advanced cancers. Sequencing used immunoSEQ multiplex PCR; TCRdb keeps in-frame clones, though not all of them. The table lists tens of thousands of clones, roughly four fifths of them singletons, with 9.5% to 15% in the top ten. The sample consisted of CD4+ or CD8+ T cells sorted from blood, taken in a trial of the OX40 agonist ivuxolimab. The receptors were sampled from an adult with an advanced solid tumor such as melanoma, head and neck, liver or kidney cancer. Each CDR3 is given without its conserved first and last residue.

>TRBV29-1
SVDGPPTGELF
>TRBV19
ARHAGGTSYNEQF
>TRBV27
ASSFGGTGELF
>TRBV7-9
ASSASGGSGSYEQY
>TRBV27
ASTHSGTDSYNSPLH
>TRBV7-6
ASSLTTGGDLY
>TRBV11-3
ASSSRGGAYEQY
>TRBV4-1
ASSGLAGGNEQF
>TRBV23-1
ASSPRQENTGELF
>TRBV19
ASSIRAYEQY
>TRBV6-5
ASGGRNNEQF
>TRBV6-1
ASSVTAYEQY
>TRBV10-3
AISEGLAGYEQY
>TRBV27
ASSSSGWLTNEKLF
>TRBV2
ASSGTRQETQY
>TRBV7-9
ASSNLQGSNEKLF
>TRBV6-5
ASSYLGDPNTEAF
>TRBV18
ASSRGQGSSYNSPLH
>TRBV12-5
ASASGGGNEQF
>TRBV2
ASKGGFGYT
>TRBV27
ASRAGGARGTDTQY
>TRBV4-1
ASSQRGTGGYEQY
>TRBV19
ASSMGLGAGELF
>TRBV11-2
ASSLGGLPEAF
>TRBV11-2
ASSAGQGYEQY
>TRBV9
ASSALGQDVYGYT
>TRBV4-1
ASSQEFWGNNQPQH
>TRBV5-6
ASSPWGAGGTRLVDTQY
>TRBV5-1
ASGFKTSGAGELF
>TRBV11-1
ASSEGRDVEKLF
>TRBV27
ATLDRGGTGELF